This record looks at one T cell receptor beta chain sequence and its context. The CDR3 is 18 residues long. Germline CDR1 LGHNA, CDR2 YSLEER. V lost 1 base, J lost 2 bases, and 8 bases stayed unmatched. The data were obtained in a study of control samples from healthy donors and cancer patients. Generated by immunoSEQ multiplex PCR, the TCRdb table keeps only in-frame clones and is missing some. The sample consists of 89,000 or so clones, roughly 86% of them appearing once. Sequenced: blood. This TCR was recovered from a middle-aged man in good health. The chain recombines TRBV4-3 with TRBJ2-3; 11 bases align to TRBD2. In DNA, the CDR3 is TGCGCCAGCAGCCAAGGACTAGCGGGATCCTCTATCACAGATACGCAGTATTTT. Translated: CASSQGLAGSSITDTQYF.